This T cell receptor (beta chain) was identified in a study of blood T cell repertoires in COVID-19 (dated by TCRdb to the early 2020s). Some background on the complete study: Samples from collaborators originated in the United States, Italy and Spain and spanned both the acute and convalescent phases of COVID-19. The material from the prospective study consisted of cDNA or gDNA derived from T cells, B-cell-depleted T cells, or PBMCs. Subjects who had been exposed to COVID-19, were actively infected with it, or had recovered from it provided the deeply sampled blood TCRbeta repertoires that made up the dataset. A freely available public database, intended as a resource for researchers studying the immune response to SARS-CoV-2, is where the repertoires were released. The samples were drawn from two sources: the first 160 participants of the ongoing ImmuneRACE study, and 950 to 1,500 subjects contributed by 6 global collaborators. Nearly every sample came with metadata listing a de-identified subject ID, COVID-19 status, age in years and sex. Where HLA class I and class II types were available, the types were taken from metadata supplied by the sample provider, not from assay-based typing. Overall results and qualifications from the work: Clinical and demographic metadata were provided uncurated, with the amount varying by source and participant.

Measured from the cysteine to the phenylalanine, the CDR3 is 14 residues long. Of the read, only the CDR3 DNA is kept; its 42 bases are in frame from base 1. V loses 3 bases, J loses 4 bases, and the germline ends lie 12 bases apart. Sequences WNHNN (CDR1) and SYGVQD (CDR2) are obtained from the germline V gene (reference sequence). TCRbeta CDR3 regions were amplified from genomic DNA by means of the immunoSEQ Assay, a bias-controlled multiplex PCR. The source study handled its data this way. Nucleated cell counts per sample were estimated from amplification of reference gene primers within the assay. Sequence reads were collapsed and filtered to measure the absolute abundance of every unique TCRbeta CDR3 rearrangement. For each sample, productive Simpson clonality was calculated as the square root of Simpson's diversity index over productive rearrangements. TCRdb carries this immuneACCESS record with in-frame sequences only. Its versions omit some clonotypes, under half of them owing to an unresolved V gene in the studies checked, with the rest unexplained. Clone size and V and J calls were adopted from that table, with D and trimming inferred from the DNA. This sample gives hundreds of thousands of clones in total; 70% to 90% of them show up just once. The ten largest account for 1.5% to 2% of the sample.

Participants in the prospective study were enrolled through a virtual design, were aged about 18 to 100 years, and lived in some 24 United States geographic areas. In the prospective study, participants were assigned to cohorts based on the clinical history participants reported in a screening survey and a study questionnaire. Recovered participants in ImmuneRACE Cohort 3 were defined by two consecutive negative NP/OP PCR tests, clearance by a healthcare professional, or resolution of symptoms. Mobile phlebotomists in the prospective study collected whole blood, serum and a nasopharyngeal or oropharyngeal swab from every participant. Participants in the prospective study had the option to provide additional blood draws and questionnaires over a roughly 2-month period. Before DNA extraction, blood samples from the prospective study were shipped at room temperature or frozen. Notes on this clone: Its target antigen remains unknown. Nothing much larger sits one base from this clone, and base qualities are not available.

In this chain, TRBV10-1 is recombined with TRBJ1-1; the D gene assignment is ambiguous. The sequencing sample was made of PBMCs or T cells enriched from blood (not recorded which). The clonotype originates from a woman in her forties or fifties who had recovered from COVID-19. The CDR3: CASSETAMATEAFF. The DNA sequence is as follows: TGCGCCAGCAGTGAAACAGCCATGGCCACTGAAGCTTTCTTT.